This T cell receptor beta chain derives from a study of beta chain features in type 1 diabetes. The wider study: Healthy donors, compared against patients, showed similar age, gender and cell yields. Overall study results and limits: Among all four CD4+ subsets, Type 1 diabetes patients had TCRB CDR3s that were moderately but significantly shorter. Naive, central memory and Treg TCRB repertoires seemed to resemble each other more closely in patients than they did in healthy donors.

The authors reverse transcribed all of the isolated RNA, so sequencing captured expressed TCRB transcripts. Profiling relied on immunoSEQ multiplex PCR, and the TCRdb table lists in-frame clones only, not all of them. The sample carries 300,000 to 350,000 clones, around 7.6% recorded once. In total, each donor contributed a single heparinised blood draw that averaged around 100 mL. The CDR3 totals 14 residues. The germline CDR1 and CDR2 sequences are MDHEN and SYDVKM. Trimming pared 2 bases from V and 3 bases from J, leaving 8 bases between. A word on this clone: Its antigen remains unknown.

This chain joins TRBV28 and TRBJ2-4, with no clear D. Sample: central memory CD4+ T cells from blood. This receptor was taken from a woman under 30 in good health. The CDR3 nucleotides are TGTGCCAGCAGTTTAGGGCAGGACAAAAACATTCAGTACTTC. Translated, it gives CASSLGQDKNIQYF.